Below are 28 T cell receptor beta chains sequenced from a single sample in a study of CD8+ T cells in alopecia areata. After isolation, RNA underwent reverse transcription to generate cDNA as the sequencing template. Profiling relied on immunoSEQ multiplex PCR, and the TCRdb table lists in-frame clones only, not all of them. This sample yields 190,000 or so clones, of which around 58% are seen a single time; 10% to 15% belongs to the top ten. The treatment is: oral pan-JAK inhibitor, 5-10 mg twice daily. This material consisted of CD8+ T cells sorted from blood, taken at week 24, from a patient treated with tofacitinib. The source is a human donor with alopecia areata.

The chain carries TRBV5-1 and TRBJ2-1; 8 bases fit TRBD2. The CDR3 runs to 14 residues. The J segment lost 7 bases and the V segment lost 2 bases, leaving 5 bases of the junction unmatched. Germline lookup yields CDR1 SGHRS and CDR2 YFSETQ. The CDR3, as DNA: TGCGCCAGCAGCTTAGGCGGGGGGTTGAATGAGCAGTTCTTC. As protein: CASSLGGGLNEQFF.

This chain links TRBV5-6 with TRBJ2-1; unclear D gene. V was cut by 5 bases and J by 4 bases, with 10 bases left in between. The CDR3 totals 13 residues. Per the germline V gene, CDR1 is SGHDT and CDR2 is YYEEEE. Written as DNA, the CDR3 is TGTGCCAGCAGTCCTAGAGCTTACAATGAGCAGTTCTTC. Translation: CASSPRAYNEQFF.

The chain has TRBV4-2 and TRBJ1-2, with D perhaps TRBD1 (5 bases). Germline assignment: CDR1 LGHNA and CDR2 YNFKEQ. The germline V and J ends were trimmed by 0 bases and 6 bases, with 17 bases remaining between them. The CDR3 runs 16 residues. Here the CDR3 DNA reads TGTGCCAGCAGCCAAGATCTCGGCAGGGTATCAGATGGCTACACCTTC. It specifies CASSQDLGRVSDGYTF.

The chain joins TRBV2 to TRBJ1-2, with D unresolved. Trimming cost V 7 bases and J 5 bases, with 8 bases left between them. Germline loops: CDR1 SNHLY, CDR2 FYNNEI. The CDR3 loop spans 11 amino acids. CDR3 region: CASNGRYGYTF. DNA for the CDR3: TGTGCCAGCAATGGCCGATATGGCTACACCTTC.

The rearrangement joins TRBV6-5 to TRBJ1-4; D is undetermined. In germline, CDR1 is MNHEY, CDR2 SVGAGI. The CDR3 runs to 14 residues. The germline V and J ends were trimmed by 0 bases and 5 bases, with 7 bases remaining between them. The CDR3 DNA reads TGTGCCAGCAGTTACTCGAAGGGAAATGAAAAACTGTTTTTT. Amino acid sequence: CASSYSKGNEKLFF.

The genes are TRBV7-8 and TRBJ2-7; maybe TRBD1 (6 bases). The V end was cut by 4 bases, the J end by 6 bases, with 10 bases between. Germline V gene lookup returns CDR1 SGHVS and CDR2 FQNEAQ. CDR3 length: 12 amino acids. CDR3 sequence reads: CASSSTGTEQYF. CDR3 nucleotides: TGTGCCAGCAGCTCAACAGGGACCGAGCAGTACTTC.

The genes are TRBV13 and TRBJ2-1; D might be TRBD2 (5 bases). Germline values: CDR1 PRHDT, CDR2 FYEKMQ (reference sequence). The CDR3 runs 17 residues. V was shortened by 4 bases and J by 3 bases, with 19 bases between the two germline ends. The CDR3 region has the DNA TGTGCCAGCAGCTCCCCGTTTTACGGGAAGATCTACAATGAGCAGTTCTTC. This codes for CASSSPFYGKIYNEQFF.

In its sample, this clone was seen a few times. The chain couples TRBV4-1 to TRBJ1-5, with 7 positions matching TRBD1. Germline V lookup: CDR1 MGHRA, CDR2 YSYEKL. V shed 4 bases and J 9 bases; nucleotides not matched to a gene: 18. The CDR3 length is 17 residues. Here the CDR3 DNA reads TGCGCCAGCAGCCGGGTAGTGGACAGGTGGGGATTTAGGCCCCAGCATTTT. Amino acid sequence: CASSRVVDRWGFRPQHF.

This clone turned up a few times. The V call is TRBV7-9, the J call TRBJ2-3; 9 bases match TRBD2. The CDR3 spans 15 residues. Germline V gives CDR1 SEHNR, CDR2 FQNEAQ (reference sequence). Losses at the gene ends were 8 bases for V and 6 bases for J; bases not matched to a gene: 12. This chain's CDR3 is CASHPPTSGRDTQYF. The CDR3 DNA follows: TGTGCCAGCCACCCCCCGACTAGCGGACGGGATACGCAGTATTTT.

CDR3 DNA: TGCAGCGTTGAAGCTGGACAGGGCTCCTACGAGCAGTACTTC. This gives the protein CSVEAGQGSYEQYF. The chain has TRBV29-1 and TRBJ2-7; 8 bases are shared with TRBD1. The V and J ends lost 1 base and 0 bases, in that order; junction bases with no gene match: 2. Germline loops: CDR1 SQVTM, CDR2 ANQGSEA. This CDR3 region has 14 residues.

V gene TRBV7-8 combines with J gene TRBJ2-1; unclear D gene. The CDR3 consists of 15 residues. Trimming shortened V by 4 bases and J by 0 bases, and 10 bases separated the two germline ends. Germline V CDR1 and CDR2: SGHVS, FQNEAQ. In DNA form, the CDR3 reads TGTGCCAGCAGCTCTTTCTTGAGCTCCTACAATGAGCAGTTCTTC. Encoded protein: CASSSFLSSYNEQFF.

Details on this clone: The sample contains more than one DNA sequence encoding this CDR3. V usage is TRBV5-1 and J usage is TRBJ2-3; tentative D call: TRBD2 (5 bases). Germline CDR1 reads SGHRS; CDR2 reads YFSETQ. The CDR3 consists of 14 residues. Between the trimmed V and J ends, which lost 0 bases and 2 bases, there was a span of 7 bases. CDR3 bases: TGCGCCAGCAGCTTGGTCGGACTCACAGATACGCAGTATTTT. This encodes CASSLVGLTDTQYF.

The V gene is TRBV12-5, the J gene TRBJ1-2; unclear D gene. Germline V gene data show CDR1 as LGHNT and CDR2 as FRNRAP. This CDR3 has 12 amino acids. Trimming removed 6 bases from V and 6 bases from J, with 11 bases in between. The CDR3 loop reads CASGPGPDGYTF. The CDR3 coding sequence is TGTGCTAGTGGCCCTGGTCCCGATGGCTACACCTTC.

The CDR3 loop is CSATDYTEAFF. For the CDR3, the DNA is TGCAGTGCAACAGACTACACTGAAGCTTTCTTT. The chain combines TRBV20-1 with TRBJ1-1, with D unclear. CDR3 size: 11 residues. CDR1 and CDR2 (germline): DFQATT, SNEGSKA (reference sequence). V lost 6 bases, J lost 3 bases, and 8 bases lay in between.

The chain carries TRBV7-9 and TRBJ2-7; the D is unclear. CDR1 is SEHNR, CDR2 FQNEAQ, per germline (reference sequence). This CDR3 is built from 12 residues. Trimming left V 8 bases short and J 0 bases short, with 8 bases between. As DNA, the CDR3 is TGTGCCAGCGGGTACTCCTCCTACGAGCAGTACTTC. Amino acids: CASGYSSYEQYF.

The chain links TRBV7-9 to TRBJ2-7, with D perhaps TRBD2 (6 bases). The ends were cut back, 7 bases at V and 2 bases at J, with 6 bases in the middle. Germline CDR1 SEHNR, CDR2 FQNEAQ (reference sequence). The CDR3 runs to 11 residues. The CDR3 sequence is CASTGAYEQYF. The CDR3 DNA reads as TGTGCCAGCACGGGGGCCTACGAGCAGTACTTC.

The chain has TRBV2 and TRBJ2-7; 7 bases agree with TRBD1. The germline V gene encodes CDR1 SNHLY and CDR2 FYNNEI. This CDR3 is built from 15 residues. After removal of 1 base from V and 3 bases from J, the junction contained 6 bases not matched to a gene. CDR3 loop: CASSEGDRLIYEQYF. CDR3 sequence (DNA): TGTGCCAGCAGTGAAGGGGACAGATTGATCTACGAGCAGTACTTC.

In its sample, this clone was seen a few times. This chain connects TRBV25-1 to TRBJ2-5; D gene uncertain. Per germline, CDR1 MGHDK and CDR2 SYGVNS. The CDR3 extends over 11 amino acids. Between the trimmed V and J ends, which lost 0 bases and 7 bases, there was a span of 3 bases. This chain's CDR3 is CASSEYGTQYF. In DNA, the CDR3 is TGTGCCAGCAGTGAATACGGGACCCAGTACTTC.

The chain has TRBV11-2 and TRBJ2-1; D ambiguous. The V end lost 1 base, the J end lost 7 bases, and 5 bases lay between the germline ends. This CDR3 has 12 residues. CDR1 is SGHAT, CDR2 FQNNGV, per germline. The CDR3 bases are TGTGCCAGCAGCTTAGTCTTGAATGAGCAGTTCTTC. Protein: CASSLVLNEQFF.

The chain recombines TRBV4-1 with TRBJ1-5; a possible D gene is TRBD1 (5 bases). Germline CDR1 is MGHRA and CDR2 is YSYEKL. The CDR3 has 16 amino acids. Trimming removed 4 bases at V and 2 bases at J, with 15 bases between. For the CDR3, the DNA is TGCGCCAGCAGCCTCAATTCCCGGGGGGGCAATCAGCCCCAGCATTTT. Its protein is CASSLNSRGGNQPQHF.

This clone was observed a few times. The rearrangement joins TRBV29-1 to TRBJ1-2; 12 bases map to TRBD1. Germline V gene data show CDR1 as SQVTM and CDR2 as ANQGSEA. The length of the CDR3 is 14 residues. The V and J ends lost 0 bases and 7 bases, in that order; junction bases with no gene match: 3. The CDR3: CSVEEGQGAIGYTF. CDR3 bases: TGCAGCGTTGAAGAGGGACAGGGGGCGATTGGCTACACCTTC.

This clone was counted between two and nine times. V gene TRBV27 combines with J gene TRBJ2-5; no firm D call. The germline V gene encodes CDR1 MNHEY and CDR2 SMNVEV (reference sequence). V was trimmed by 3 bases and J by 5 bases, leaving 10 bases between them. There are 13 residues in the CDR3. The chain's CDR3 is CASSFVRAETQYF. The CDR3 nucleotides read TGTGCCAGCAGTTTCGTAAGGGCTGAGACCCAGTACTTC.

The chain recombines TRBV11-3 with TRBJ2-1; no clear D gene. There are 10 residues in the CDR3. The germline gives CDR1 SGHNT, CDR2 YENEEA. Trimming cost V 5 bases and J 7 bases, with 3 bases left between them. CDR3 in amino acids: CASSLNEQFF. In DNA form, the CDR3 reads TGTGCCAGCAGCCTGAATGAGCAGTTCTTC.

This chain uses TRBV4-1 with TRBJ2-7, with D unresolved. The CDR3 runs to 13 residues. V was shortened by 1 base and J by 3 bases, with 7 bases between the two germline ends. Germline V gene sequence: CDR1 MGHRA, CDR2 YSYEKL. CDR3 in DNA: TGCGCCAGCAGCCAAGTTCTAGACTACGAGCAGTACTTC. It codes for CASSQVLDYEQYF.

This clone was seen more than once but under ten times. Here the CDR3 reads CSVGGYEGGRDYNEQFF. The CDR3, as DNA: TGCAGCGTTGGGGGGTATGAGGGAGGGAGGGACTACAATGAGCAGTTCTTC. This chain connects TRBV29-1 to TRBJ2-1; 7 bases agree with TRBD2. Germline CDR1 SQVTM, CDR2 ANQGSEA. This CDR3 has 17 residues. The V segment lost 4 bases and the J segment 3 bases; nucleotides outside the gene matches: 15.

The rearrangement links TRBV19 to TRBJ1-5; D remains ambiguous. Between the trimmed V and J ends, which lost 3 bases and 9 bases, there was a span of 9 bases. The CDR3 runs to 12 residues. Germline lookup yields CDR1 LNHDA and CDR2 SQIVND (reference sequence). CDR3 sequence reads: CASSIGGGPQHF. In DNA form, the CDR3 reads TGTGCCAGTAGTATCGGCGGCGGGCCCCAGCATTTT.

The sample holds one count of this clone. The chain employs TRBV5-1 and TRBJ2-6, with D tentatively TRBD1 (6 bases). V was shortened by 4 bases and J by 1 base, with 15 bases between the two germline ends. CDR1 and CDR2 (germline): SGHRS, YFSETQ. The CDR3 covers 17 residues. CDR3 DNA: TGCGCCAGCAGCAAATCGACAGGCAGGTCTGGGGCCAACGTCCTGACTTTC. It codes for CASSKSTGRSGANVLTF.

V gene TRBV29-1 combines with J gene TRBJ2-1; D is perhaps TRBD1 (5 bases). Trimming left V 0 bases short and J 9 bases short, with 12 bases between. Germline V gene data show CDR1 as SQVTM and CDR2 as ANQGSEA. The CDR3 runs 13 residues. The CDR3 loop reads CSVEDLEGVEQFF. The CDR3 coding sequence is TGCAGCGTTGAAGATCTAGAAGGGGTTGAGCAGTTCTTC.